The present T cell receptor beta chain was sequenced within a study of blood T cell repertoires in COVID-19. With 2 bases clipped from V and 4 bases from J, the junction kept 1 base outside the gene matches. The CDR3 is 15 amino acids. From germline, CDR1 is LNHDA and CDR2 SQIVND (reference sequence). Clones were sequenced by immunoSEQ multiplex PCR, and TCRdb holds only the in-frame ones, with some missing. The sample records about 120,000 clones, around 91% being singletons. This clone appeared a few times. The source of this sequence is a woman aged 60-70 years with COVID-19, enrolled during active disease. The V and J genes are TRBV19 and TRBJ2-3; 12 nucleotides line up with TRBD2. The sequencing sample was made of peripheral blood. This CDR3 reads CASSISSGGADTQYF. The DNA of the CDR3 is TGTGCCAGTAGTATATCTAGCGGGGGGGCAGATACGCAGTATTTT.